These 20 T cell receptor beta chains came from one sample sequenced in a study of T cell clonality in common variable immunodeficiency. Repertoires were generated with immunoSEQ multiplex PCR, while TCRdb's copy carries only in-frame clones and drops some. The repertoire shows roughly 70,000 clones, none seen only once; the top ten take about 1.7%. Sequencing used peripheral blood mononuclear cells. The source is a person aged 18 to 75 in good health.

About this clone: The sequence runs out 3 residues before the end of the CDR3; the remainder is reconstructed from the germline J gene. V and J are TRBV7-3 and TRBJ2-1; D tentatively reads TRBD1 or TRBD2 (5 bases each). The CDR3 totals 19 residues. Trimming left V 0 bases short and J 8 bases short, with 26 bases between. Per the germline V gene, CDR1 is SGHTA and CDR2 is FQGTGA. The covered CDR3 bases are TGTGCCAGCAGCTTAACGGGGCCTCAACTGTGGGGAGCTGGGTATGAG. Protein sequence: CASSLTGPQLWGAGYE. From start to end, the CDR3 is CASSLTGPQLWGAGYEQFF.

This clone was counted at least ten times. The CDR3 extends 3 residues past the end of the read, so its final part is completed from the germline J gene. The chain couples TRBV30 to TRBJ2-1, with TRBD2 matching over 12 bases. The CDR3 runs 17 residues. The junction had 12 bases not matched to a gene; V was cut back by 5 bases and J by 4 bases. Germline V CDR1 and CDR2: GTSNPN, SVGIG (reference sequence). CDR3 amino acids: CAWGRLAGASRYNEQFF. Incomplete CDR3 DNA: TGTGCCTGGGGGAGACTAGCGGGGGCCTCAAGATACAATGAG. Together with reference TRBV30 and TRBJ2-1, the CDR3 gives the full variable domain: SQTIHQWPATLVQPVGSPLSLECTVEGTSNPNLYWYRQAAGRGLQLLFYSVGIGQISSEVPQNLSASRPQDRQFILSSKKLLLSDSGFYLCAWGRLAGASRYNEQFFGPGTRLTVL.

Ten or more counts support this clone. With the read ending 3 residues before the CDR3 end, the germline J gene is used to fill in that end. The rearrangement uses TRBV11-2 and TRBJ2-7, with D possibly being TRBD2 (6 bases). The CDR3 consists of 15 residues. The germline V and J ends were trimmed by 1 base and 3 bases, with 13 bases remaining between them. Germline V lookup: CDR1 SGHAT, CDR2 FQNNGV. The part of the CDR3 DNA that was read is TGTGCCAGCAGCTTAGGGGGAGGACATGTCTACGAG. Encoded protein: CASSLGGGHVYE. The full CDR3 is CASSLGGGHVYEQYF.

A note on this clone: From the germline J gene comes the end of the CDR3, since the read stops 3 residues before it. The chain recombines TRBV18 with TRBJ2-3; TRBD2 agrees at 9 bases. The CDR3 is 14 amino acids. Losses at the gene ends were 3 bases for V and 4 bases for J; bases not matched to a gene: 2. Germline V gene lookup returns CDR1 KGHSH and CDR2 LQKENI. This CDR3 is CASSPGGRADTQYF. The sequenced CDR3 bases are TGTGCCAGCTCACCGGGCGGGAGGGCAGATACG.

This clone was found a few times. The read gets to within 3 residues of the CDR3 end, and the germline J gene fills in the rest. V is TRBV18 and J is TRBJ1-6, with D possibly TRBD1 on 5 matching bases. V lost 5 bases and J 5 bases, leaving 7 bases between the germline ends. The V gene's germline CDR1 is KGHSH and CDR2 LQKENI. The length of the CDR3 is 13 residues. The CDR3 loop reads CASSMTDNSPLHF. The sequenced part of the CDR3 DNA is TGTGCCAGCTCAATGACAGATAATTCACCC.

This clone was seen repeatedly, ten times or more. The read falls 3 residues short of the CDR3 end, and the missing part is taken from the germline J gene. V gene TRBV5-1 combines with J gene TRBJ1-2; D is uncertain. V was pared by 0 bases and J by 2 bases, with 5 bases between. The CDR3 contains 13 residues. Germline CDR1 is SGHRS and CDR2 is YFSETQ. CDR3 sequence reads: CASSLEQNYGYTF. The sequenced CDR3 bases are TGCGCCAGCAGCTTGGAACAGAACTATGGC.

This clone occurred many times. A clone one base away is much larger, so this may be a read error. The read terminates 3 residues ahead of where the CDR3 ends, so the germline J gene completes it. The genes are TRBV5-4 and TRBJ2-2; the match to TRBD2 covers 11 bases. This CDR3 comprises 16 residues. The germline V gene has CDR1 SGHNT and CDR2 YYREEE (reference sequence). The CDR3 bases that were read are TGTGCCAGCAGTCTAGCGGGAGGAGTTGGGGCCAACGTG. Translating it yields CASSLAGGVGANV. Given in full, the CDR3 is CASSLAGGVGANVLFF.

This clone occurred many times. The sequenced fragment ends 3 residues before the CDR3 boundary, so the rest is inferred from the germline J gene. The V gene is TRBV10-1, the J gene TRBJ2-2, with 8 bases fitting TRBD1. V was clipped by 3 bases and J by 2 bases; unmatched bases: 8. This CDR3 comprises 17 residues. Germline CDR1 and CDR2: WNHNN and SYGVQD (reference sequence). CDR3 amino acids: CASSDSGQGRNTGELFF. CDR3 DNA, as far as it was read: TGCGCCAGCAGTGACTCCGGACAGGGAAGAAACACCGGGGAG.

This clone was detected many times. The observed sequence ends 3 residues before the CDR3 terminus, with the missing tail filled in from the germline J gene. The chain recombines TRBV19 with TRBJ1-6; 8 positions match TRBD1. The V gene's germline CDR1 is LNHDA and CDR2 SQIVND (reference sequence). This CDR3 contains 14 residues. Losses at the gene ends were 10 bases for V and 10 bases for J; bases not matched to a gene: 12. The sequenced part of the CDR3 DNA is TGTGCCATCCTAGGGGGGGACAGGAGCTCACCC. It codes for CAILGGDRSSP. The whole CDR3 region reads CAILGGDRSSPLHF.

This clone came up many times. From the germline J gene comes the end of the CDR3, since the read stops 3 residues before it. The chain links TRBV19 to TRBJ1-2; 7 nucleotides line up with TRBD1. Germline V gene data show CDR1 as LNHDA and CDR2 as SQIVND (reference sequence). Losses at the gene ends were 4 bases for V and 6 bases for J; bases not matched to a gene: 5. CDR3 length: 13 amino acids. The CDR3 spells CASSNRGPDGYTF. The CDR3 DNA, read in part, is TGTGCCAGTAGTAATAGGGGGCCAGATGGC. Drawing the rest from reference TRBV19 and TRBJ1-2, the complete variable domain is DGGITQSPKYLFRKEGQNVTLSCEQNLNHDAMYWYRQDPGQGLRLIYYSQIVNDFQKGDIAEGYSVSREKKESFPLTVTSAQKNPTAFYLCASSNRGPDGYTFGSGTRLTVV.

This clone appeared many times. Coverage ceases 3 residues before the CDR3 finishes, and the germline J gene fills in the end. The J gene is TRBJ2-1, the V gene TRBV5-8, with a tentative D call TRBD2 (5 bases). The CDR3 length is 11 residues. The V gene's germline CDR1 is SGHTS and CDR2 YDEGEE. V lost 4 bases to trimming and J lost 7 bases, with 6 bases between them. Partial CDR3 DNA: TGTGCCAGCAGCACTAGGAATGAG. Its translation is CASSTRNE. The CDR3 as a whole reads CASSTRNEQFF.

This clone showed up many times. The CDR3 is cut off 3 residues early in the read; its end comes from the germline J gene. This rearrangement joins TRBV6-2 or TRBV6-3 to TRBJ1-5; maybe TRBD1 (6 bases). CDR1 is MNHEY, CDR2 SVGEGT, per germline. The length of the CDR3 is 13 residues. Trimming cost V 7 bases and J 3 bases, with 10 bases left between them. The CDR3 DNA, read in part, is TGTGCCAGCACTTGGACAGACAATCAGCCC. Its translation is CASTWTDNQP. Given in full, the CDR3 is CASTWTDNQPQHF.

At least ten counts were recorded for this clone. The CDR3 extends 3 residues past the end of the read, so its final part is completed from the germline J gene. This chain connects TRBV12-3 or TRBV12-4 to TRBJ1-6, with 9 bases fitting TRBD1. CDR3 length equals 16 residues. Trimming removed 3 bases from V and 2 bases from J; junction bases left unmatched: 2. CDR3 DNA (partial): TGTGCCAGCAGTTTGGGACAGGGACCCTATAATTCACCC. Translation gives CASSLGQGPYNSP. In full, the CDR3 is CASSLGQGPYNSPLHF.

Ten or more counts support this clone. The CDR3 is cut off 3 residues early in the read; its end comes from the germline J gene. This sequence joins TRBV19 and TRBJ1-1, with a tentative D call TRBD1 (6 bases). The CDR3 runs 14 residues. Trimming cost V 6 bases and J 0 bases, with 11 bases left between them. Germline values: CDR1 LNHDA, CDR2 SQIVND (reference sequence). The CDR3 here is CASSIGQLNTEAFF. CDR3 bases read: TGTGCCAGTAGCATCGGACAGCTGAACACTGAA.

The table lists this clone with many counts. The CDR3 goes on 3 residues after the read ends, and that part is filled in from the germline J gene. This chain links TRBV7-3 with TRBJ1-1, with a possible D match to TRBD1 (5 bases). The V and J ends lost 5 bases and 4 bases respectively, with 17 bases between them. Germline V gene sequence: CDR1 SGHTA, CDR2 FQGTGA. There are 15 residues in the CDR3. The CDR3: CASSHTGTGGTEAFF. The CDR3 DNA, read in part, is TGTGCCAGCAGCCACACCGGGACTGGGGGCACTGAA.

The sample holds many counts of this clone. Sequencing ends 3 residues short of the CDR3 end; the germline J gene provides the rest. V is TRBV20-1 and J is TRBJ2-1; TRBD2 might be the D (6 bases). Germline V gene data show CDR1 as DFQATT and CDR2 as SNEGSKA (reference sequence). This CDR3 has 14 residues. The ends were cut back, 6 bases at V and 7 bases at J, with 19 bases in the middle. The covered CDR3 bases are TGCAGTGCCCCCTCCGCGGGGAAACCTAATGAG. Its translation: CSAPSAGKPNE. The entire CDR3 sequence reads CSAPSAGKPNEQFF.

At least ten counts were recorded for this clone. The CDR3 end is not reached by the read, which stops 3 residues before it; the germline J gene fills it in. The V and J genes are TRBV7-3 and TRBJ2-3, with a tentative D call TRBD2 (7 bases). V lost 1 base and J lost 5, with 19 bases in between. The CDR3 covers 17 residues. The germline CDR1 and CDR2 sequences are SGHTA and FQGTGA. The CDR3 sequence is CASSLRGSGLGGDTQYF. The DNA read from the CDR3 is TGTGCCAGCAGCTTAAGAGGCAGCGGACTAGGGGGAGATACG.

This clone came up many times. The observed sequence ends 3 residues before the CDR3 terminus, with the missing tail filled in from the germline J gene. Other nucleotide sequences in the sample specify the same CDR3. J is TRBJ2-1 and V is TRBV7-9; D is unclear. The V end was cut by 5 bases, the J end by 1 base, with 12 bases between. The germline V gene has CDR1 SEHNR and CDR2 FQNEAQ (reference sequence). The CDR3 extends over 15 amino acids. CDR3 bases read: TGTGCCAGCAGCGCCAGACTGAATTCCTACAATGAG. Its protein product is CASSARLNSYNE. The entire CDR3 is CASSARLNSYNEQFF.

This clone was picked up many times. The read comes to an end 3 residues before the CDR3 does, leaving the germline J gene to fill in the end. The V call is TRBV10-3, the J call TRBJ2-7; no clear D gene. Germline CDR1 is ENHRY and CDR2 is SYGVKD. The ends were cut back, 3 bases at V and 6 bases at J, with 12 bases in the middle. CDR3 length: 13 amino acids. The DNA read from the CDR3 is TGTGCCATCAGTGACTCCGACACCTCCGAG. Protein product: CAISDSDTSE. The CDR3 reads in full as CAISDSDTSEQYF.

This clone was seen repeatedly, ten times or more. The read stops 3 residues short of the end of the CDR3; the missing end is completed from the germline J gene. This rearrangement joins TRBV7-3 to TRBJ2-1, with 9 nucleotides matching TRBD1. Germline V lookup: CDR1 SGHTA, CDR2 FQGTGA. The trim removed 7 bases at V and 7 bases at J, leaving 11 bases unmatched. The CDR3 has 15 amino acids. CDR3 DNA, as far as it was read: TGTGCCAGCAACCAACCGGGACAGGGTCGTAATGAG. Encoded protein: CASNQPGQGRNE. The whole CDR3 sequence is CASNQPGQGRNEQFF.